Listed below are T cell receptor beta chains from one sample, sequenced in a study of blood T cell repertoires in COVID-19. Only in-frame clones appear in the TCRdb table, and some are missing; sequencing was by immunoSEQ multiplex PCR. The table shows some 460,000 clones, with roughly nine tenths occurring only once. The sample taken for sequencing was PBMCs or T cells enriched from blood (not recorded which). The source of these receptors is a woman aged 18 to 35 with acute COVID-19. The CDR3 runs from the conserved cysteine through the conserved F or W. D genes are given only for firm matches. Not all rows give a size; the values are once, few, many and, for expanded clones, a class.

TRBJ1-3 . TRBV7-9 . TGTGCCAGCAGCTTGGACAGCCCAGGCTCTGGAAACACCATATATTTT CASSLDSPGSGNTIYF
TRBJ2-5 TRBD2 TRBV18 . TGTGCCAGCTCACCACGAGCGGGGGGCGGAGATCAAGAGACCCAGTACTTC CASSPRAGGGDQETQYF
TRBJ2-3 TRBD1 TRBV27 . TGTGCCAGCAGTTCGAGGACAGGTTTGGGAGATACGCAGTATTTT CASSSRTGLGDTQYF
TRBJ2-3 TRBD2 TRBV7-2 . TGTGCCAGCAGCTTGACGACTAGCGGATTTGCAGATACGCAGTATTTT CASSLTTSGFADTQYF
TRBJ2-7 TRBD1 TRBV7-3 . TGTGCCAGCAGCTTAACTCGGACAGGGTTGGGGGAGCAGTACTTC CASSLTRTGLGEQYF
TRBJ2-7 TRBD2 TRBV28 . TGTGCCAGCAGTTTGATAGCGGGAGTCGAGCAGTACTTC CASSLIAGVEQYF
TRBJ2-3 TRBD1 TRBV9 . TGTGCCAGCAGCTTAGACAGGGGCCGCACAGATACGCAGTATTTT CASSLDRGRTDTQYF
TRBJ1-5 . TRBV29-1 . TGCAGCGTTGGGAGTGGCAATCAGCCCCAGCATTTT CSVGSGNQPQHF
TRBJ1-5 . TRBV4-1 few TGCGCCAGCAGCCAAGTGATGGACTTATTCCATCAGCCCCAGCATTTT CASSQVMDLFHQPQHF
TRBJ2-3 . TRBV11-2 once TGTGCCAGCACCCCGTCCGTAGATACGCAGTATTTT CASTPSVDTQYF
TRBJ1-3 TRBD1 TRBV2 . TGTGCCAGCAGTCTCCCAGGACAGGGGGCTCTGAACACCATATATTTT CASSLPGQGALNTIYF
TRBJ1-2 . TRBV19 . TGTGCCAGCGCGGGGCGGCCTCTCTATGGCTACACCTTC CASAGRPLYGYTF
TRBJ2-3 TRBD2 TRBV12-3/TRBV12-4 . TGTGCCAGCCTTACTAGCGGGGGTGCTACGCAGTATTTT CASLTSGGATQYF
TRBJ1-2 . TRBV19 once TGTGCCAGTAGTAACTATCGGGACCCAGGGGATTATGGCTACACCTTC CASSNYRDPGDYGYTF
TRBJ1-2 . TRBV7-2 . TGTGCCAGCAGCCGGGCCTCGACAGCCAACTATGGCTACACCTTC CASSRASTANYGYTF
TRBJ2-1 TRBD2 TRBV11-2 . TGTGCCAGCAGCTTACTAGCGGGAGTAATGGACAATGAGCAGTTCTTC CASSLLAGVMDNEQFF
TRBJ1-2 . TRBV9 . TGTGCCAGCAGCGTCGGGGAGGGTAACTATGGCTACACCTTC CASSVGEGNYGYTF
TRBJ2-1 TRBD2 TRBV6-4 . TGTGCCAGCAGTGATAGCGGGGGAGATAATGAGCAGTTCTTC CASSDSGGDNEQFF
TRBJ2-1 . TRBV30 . TGTATCGCGCGGAGGGGCTACAATGAGCAGTTCTTC CIARRGYNEQFF
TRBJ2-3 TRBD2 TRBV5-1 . TGCGCCAGCAGCCTCCCCGGGACTAGCGGTACAGATACGCAGTATTTT CASSLPGTSGTDTQYF
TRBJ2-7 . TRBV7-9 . TGTGCCAGCAGCTCCATACCCCGACCGGGGAAGAGTGGCGAGCAGTACTTC CASSSIPRPGKSGEQYF
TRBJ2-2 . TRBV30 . TGTGCCCAGGGATTCGGGGAGCTGTTTTTT CAQGFGELFF
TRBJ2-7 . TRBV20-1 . TGCAGTGCTAGAGGGGGCCTCGAGCAGTACTTC CSARGGLEQYF
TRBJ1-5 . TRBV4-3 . TGCGCCAGCAGCCAAGATCTCTTTCAGCCCCAGCATTTT CASSQDLFQPQHF
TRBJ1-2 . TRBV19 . TGTGCCAGTAACCAGGGCCTTTACTATGGCTACACCTTC CASNQGLYYGYTF
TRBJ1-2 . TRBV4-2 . TGTGCCAGCAGCCAAGATCCGGACTATGGCTACACCTTC CASSQDPDYGYTF
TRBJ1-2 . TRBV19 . TGTGCCAGTAGTACGGGTACTTTCTATGGCTACACCTTC CASSTGTFYGYTF
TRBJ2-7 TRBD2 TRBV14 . TGTGCCAGCGGAAGAGCGGGATACGAGCAGTACTTC CASGRAGYEQYF
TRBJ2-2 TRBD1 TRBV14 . TGTGCCAGCAGCAAAGTGGGGACAGGGATGAACACCGGGGAGCTGTTTTTT CASSKVGTGMNTGELFF
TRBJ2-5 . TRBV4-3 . TGCGCCAGCAGCCAAGATTTTGGCTCCCAAGAGACCCAGTACTTC CASSQDFGSQETQYF
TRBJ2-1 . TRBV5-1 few TGCGCCAGCAGCTTGGGACAGATTTACAATGAGCAGTTCTTC CASSLGQIYNEQFF
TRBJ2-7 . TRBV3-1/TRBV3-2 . TGTGCCAGCAGCCAAGAGGGGCTATCCTACGAGCAGTACTTC CASSQEGLSYEQYF
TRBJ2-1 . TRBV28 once TGTGCCAGCAGTCCTGCGAGGCCCCGCTCCTACAATGAGCAGTTCTTC CASSPARPRSYNEQFF
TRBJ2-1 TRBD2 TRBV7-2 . TGTGCCAGCAGCTCGTTAGCGGGAGGGTCCTACAATGAGCAGTTCTTC CASSSLAGGSYNEQFF
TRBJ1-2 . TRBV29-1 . TGCAGCGTTGCGGAGGGGCGCCGTGATGGCTACACCTTC CSVAEGRRDGYTF
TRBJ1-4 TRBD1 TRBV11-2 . TGTGCCAGCAGCCCCGTCCGGGACAGTGGCTCTTCTAATGAAAAACTGTTTTTT CASSPVRDSGSSNEKLFF
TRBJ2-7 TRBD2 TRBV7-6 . TGTGCCAGCAGCCAGGGACTAGCGGGGGGTCTGGGCGAGCAGTACTTC CASSQGLAGGLGEQYF
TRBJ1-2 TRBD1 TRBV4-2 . TGTGCCAGCAGCCAACGTTTTTCTAGACAGGGGTCGAGCTATGGCTACACCTTC CASSQRFSRQGSSYGYTF
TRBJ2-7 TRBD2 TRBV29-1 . TGCAGCGTTGAGGGACTAGCTGGCTACGAGCAGTACTTC CSVEGLAGYEQYF
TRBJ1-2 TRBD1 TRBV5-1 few TGCGCCAGCAGCTTTCCCGGACAGGGGAGAGGCTACACCTTC CASSFPGQGRGYTF
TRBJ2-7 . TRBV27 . TGTGCCAGCGGTCGGGTTGGACAGCTGCACGAGCAGTACTTC CASGRVGQLHEQYF
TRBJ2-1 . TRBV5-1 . TGCGCCAGCAGCTTGGAGCTAGCGACCGATTTTAACAATGAGCAGTTCTTC CASSLELATDFNNEQFF
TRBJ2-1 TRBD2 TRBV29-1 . TGCAGCGTTGAAGGAGGTAGCGGGAGATCCTACAATGAGCAGTTCTTC CSVEGGSGRSYNEQFF
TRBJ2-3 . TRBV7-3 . TGTGCCAGCAGCTTAGGCTTAACAGATACGCAGTATTTT CASSLGLTDTQYF
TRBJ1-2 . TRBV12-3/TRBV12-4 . TGTGCCAGCAGTGAAAATCAGGGCCTAGGGCACACCTTC CASSENQGLGHTF
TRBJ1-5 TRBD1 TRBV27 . TGTGCCAGCAGTCCTACATGGACAGGGCGGGTGGATCAGCCCCAGCATTTT CASSPTWTGRVDQPQHF
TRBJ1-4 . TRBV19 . TGTGCCAGTAGTATCGGACTCGCAACTAATGAAAAACTGTTTTTT CASSIGLATNEKLFF
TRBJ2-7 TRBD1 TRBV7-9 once TGTGCCAGCAGCTCACAACCCAGGGGGCGCAAGCCCTACGAGCAGTACTTC CASSSQPRGRKPYEQYF
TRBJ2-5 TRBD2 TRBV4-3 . TGCGCCAGCAGCCAAGGGACTAGCGGTCAAGAGACCCAGTACTTC CASSQGTSGQETQYF